This TCR beta chain was identified in a study of cytomegalovirus exposure and HLA in healthy donors. V dropped 5 bases and J dropped 5; count of bases not matched to a gene: 6. The CDR3 is 13 amino acids. The germline V gene has CDR1 MNHEY and CDR2 SMNVEV (reference sequence). TCRdb's copy holds only in-frame clones and misses some; the assay was immunoSEQ multiplex PCR. The data hold 100,000 or so clones, with about 95% observed a single time. This sequence was found in a woman younger than 35 in good health and CMV-seronegative. The sequenced sample consisted of PBMCs. This chain joins TRBV27 and TRBJ2-7; 7 bases line up with TRBD1. This CDR3 reads CASSRQGPDEQYF. DNA of the CDR3: TGTGCCAGCAGTCGACAGGGCCCGGACGAGCAGTACTTC.